The entry below gives a single T cell receptor beta chain sequence along with its context. Its antigen target is currently unknown. The sample holds no much larger clone one base away, and base qualities are not on file. TCRbeta CDR3 regions were sequenced with the immunoSEQ Assay. After extraction, genomic DNA underwent amplification by bias-controlled multiplex PCR, followed by high-throughput sequencing. From the authors' description of their analysis: Collapsing and filtering of sequences were performed to quantify the absolute abundance of each unique TCRbeta CDR3 region. T cell fraction was estimated by normalizing TCRbeta template counts to usable DNA, which was measured by amplifying reference genes present in all nucleated cells. Repertoire TCRs were annotated as SARS-CoV-2-specific by exact matching of V gene, CDR3 amino acid sequence and J gene to a known reactive TCR set. The reference SARS-CoV-2 TCR set was obtained from MIRA and was filtered for enrichment in COVID-19-positive ImmuneCODE repertoires, whereby public or cross-reactive TCRs were removed. Using the MIRA antigens, annotated TCRs were further analysed by specific ORF or by position within an ORF. Breadth was defined as annotated unique rearrangements over total unique productive rearrangements; depth was the summed frequency of those rearrangements. Two-sided Wilcoxon rank-sum tests were applied when comparing TCR breadth between groups. Entries here come from immuneACCESS through TCRdb and include only in-frame sequences with V and J called. Some clones fail to appear in such tables; in the studies checked, an unresolved V gene covers under half of the shortfall, and the cause of the remainder is unknown. V, J and clone size are taken as reported in that table, and D and trimming were inferred from the DNA itself. This sample gives about 350,000 clones in total; approximately 90% of them show up just once. Of the sample, around 4.5% falls within the top ten clones.

The sample comes from a study of Ad26.COV2.S vaccination and SARS-CoV-2 variants listed by TCRdb under 2021. About the investigation overall: Donors in the vaccine arm were drawn from COV1001, a phase I-IIa trial of Ad26.COV2.S in healthy adults that was multicentre, randomized, double-blind and placebo-controlled. Ad26.COV2.S was administered intramuscularly at 5 x 10^10 or 1 x 10^11 viral particles, either as a single shot or as two shots given 56 days apart. The specificity and breadth of SARS-CoV-2-reactive T cell receptors after Ad26.COV2.S vaccination were assessed by TCRbeta repertoire sequencing. The TCR-sequenced set comprised about 30 samples: approximately 19 Ad26.COV2.S vaccine recipients, 5 placebo recipients and 8 SARS-CoV-2 convalescent individuals. Trial participants were randomized into five groups of five: low-dose or high-dose Ad26.COV2.S given once or twice, or placebo on both occasions. Investigators did not know the trial group allocation while performing experiments and assessing outcomes. Overall study outcomes, separate from this receptor: Comparable non-spike TCR breadth was observed between vaccine and placebo recipients, consistent with only spike being contained in the vaccine. After vaccination, substantial breadth of spike-specific CD8+ and CD4+ T cell responses was reported. Higher spike-specific TCR breadth was observed in Ad26.COV2.S recipients than in placebo recipients (P = 0.0014). The study was not powered to compare responses between vaccine doses or regimens. The authors noted that the TCR breadth and depth analyses may have underestimated total T cell responses.

Interpreted using the paper, the treatment or condition label stands for: 15 to 20 received Ad26.COV2.S at low or high dose, single or two shots; 5 received placebo; per-sample allocation not given. For vaccine and placebo recipients, the sequenced repertoires came from samples collected on day 63 after the first injection. Cohort 1b enrolled some 25 adults aged 18-55 years at a single site in Boston, USA, between 29 July and 7 August 2020. As a vaccine, Ad26.COV2.S was a replication-incompetent adenovirus type 26 vector that expressed a prefusion-stabilized SARS-CoV-2 spike protein derived from the original Wuhan strain. Germline trimming: 5 bases from V, 6 bases from J; junction bases outside gene matches: 4. Taken from cysteine to phenylalanine, the CDR3 has 13 residues. The sequence is cut down to CDR3 DNA, 39 bases in frame from base 1.

The source of this sequence is a person between 18 and 65 years old who received the Ad26.COV2.S COVID-19 vaccine or a placebo. Sequenced here: peripheral blood, sampled in a trial of Ad26.COV2.S vaccine versus placebo. The rearranged segments are TRBV12-3 or TRBV12-4 and TRBJ1-3, and 7 bases in between align with TRBD1. The CDR3 reads CASSPDRINTIYF. In nucleotides, the sequence is TGTGCCAGCAGTCCGGACAGGATAAACACCATATATTTT.